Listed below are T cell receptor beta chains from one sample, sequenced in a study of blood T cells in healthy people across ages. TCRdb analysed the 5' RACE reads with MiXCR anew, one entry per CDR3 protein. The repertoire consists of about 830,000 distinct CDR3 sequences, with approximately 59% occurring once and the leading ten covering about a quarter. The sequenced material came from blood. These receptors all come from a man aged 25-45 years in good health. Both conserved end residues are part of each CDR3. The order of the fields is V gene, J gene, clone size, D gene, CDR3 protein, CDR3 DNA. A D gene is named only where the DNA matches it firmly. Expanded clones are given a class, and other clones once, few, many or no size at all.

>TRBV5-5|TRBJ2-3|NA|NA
CASRPTSSDTQYF
TGTGCCAGCAGGCCCACTAGTTCAGATACGCAGTATTTT
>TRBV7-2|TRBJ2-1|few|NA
CASSLLGEQFF
TGTGCCAGCAGCTTACTAGGGGAGCAGTTCTTC
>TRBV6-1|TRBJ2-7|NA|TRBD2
CASSMTSGSPRSYNEQYF
TGTGCCAGCAGTATGACTAGCGGGAGCCCCAGGTCCTACAATGAGCAGTACTTC
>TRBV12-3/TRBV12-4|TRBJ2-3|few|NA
CASSSTADTQYF
TGTGCCAGCAGCTCGACCGCAGATACGCAGTATTTT
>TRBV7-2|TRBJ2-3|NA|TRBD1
CASSHVRTGVKGVDTQYF
TGTGCCAGCAGCCACGTTAGGACAGGGGTGAAAGGGGTAGATACGCAGTATTTT
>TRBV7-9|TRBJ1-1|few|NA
CASSLQGSEAFF
TGTGCCAGCAGCTTACAGGGGTCGGAAGCTTTCTTT
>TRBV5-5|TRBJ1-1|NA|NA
CASSLAIGARTEAFF
TGTGCCAGCAGCTTGGCGATCGGGGCGCGGACTGAAGCTTTCTTT
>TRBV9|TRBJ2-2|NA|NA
CASSSGLNTGELFF
TGTGCCAGCAGCTCCGGACTGAACACCGGGGAGCTGTTTTTT
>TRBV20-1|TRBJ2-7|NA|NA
CSATKGGDGDWGQYF
TGCAGTGCTACAAAAGGGGGGGATGGCGATTGGGGGCAGTACTTC
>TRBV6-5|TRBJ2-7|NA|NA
CASSITGRGTSYEQYF
TGTGCCAGCTCGATAACAGGACGCGGTACATCCTACGAGCAGTACTTC
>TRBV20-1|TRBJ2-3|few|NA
CSAKTYRGASTDTQYF
TGCAGTGCTAAGACTTACCGGGGGGCGTCCACAGATACGCAGTATTTT
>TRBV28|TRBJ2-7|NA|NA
CASSVTSSYEQYF
TGTGCCAGCAGTGTCACTAGCTCCTACGAGCAGTACTTC
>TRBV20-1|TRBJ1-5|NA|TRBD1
CSAASGQGAHQPQHF
TGCAGTGCCGCCTCCGGACAGGGGGCGCATCAGCCCCAGCATTTT
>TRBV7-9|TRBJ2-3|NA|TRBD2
CASSSGTSGDSTDTQYF
TGTGCCAGCAGCTCAGGGACTAGCGGGGATAGCACAGATACGCAGTATTTT
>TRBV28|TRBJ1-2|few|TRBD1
CASRGTGDGYTF
TGTGCCAGCAGAGGGACAGGGGATGGCTACACCTTC
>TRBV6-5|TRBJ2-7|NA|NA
CASSQTRTEQYF
TGTGCCAGCAGTCAGACTAGGACCGAGCAGTACTTC
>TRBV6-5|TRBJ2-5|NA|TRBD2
CASSYRRGDQETQYF
TGTGCCAGCAGTTACCGGCGGGGGGACCAAGAGACCCAGTACTTC
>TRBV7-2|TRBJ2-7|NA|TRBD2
CASSYSGGAGYEQYF
TGTGCCAGCAGCTATAGCGGGGGGGCCGGGTACGAGCAGTACTTC
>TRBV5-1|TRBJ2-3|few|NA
CASSLEDGDTDTQYF
TGCGCCAGCAGCTTGGAGGACGGGGACACAGATACGCAGTATTTT
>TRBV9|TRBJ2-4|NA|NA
CASSADWGRVSKNIQYF
TGTGCCAGCAGCGCTGACTGGGGGCGGGTGTCCAAAAACATTCAGTACTTC
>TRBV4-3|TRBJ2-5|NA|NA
CASSQDEAHEQYF
TGCGCCAGCAGCCAAGATGAGGCCCATGAGCAGTACTTC
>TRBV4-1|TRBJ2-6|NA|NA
CASSQDHRSSGANVLTF
TGCGCCAGCAGCCAAGATCACCGTAGCTCTGGGGCCAACGTCCTGACTTTC
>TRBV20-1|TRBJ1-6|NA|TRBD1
CSARVGQDPNSPLHF
TGCAGTGCTAGAGTGGGACAGGATCCCAATTCACCCCTCCACTTT
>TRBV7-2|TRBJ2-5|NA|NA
CASSKVGMVFGEQYF
TGTGCCAGCAGCAAGGTTGGGATGGTGTTTGGGGAGCAGTACTTC
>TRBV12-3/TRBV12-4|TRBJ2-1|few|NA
CAIRDTHEQFF
TGTGCCATCCGGGACACTCATGAGCAGTTCTTC
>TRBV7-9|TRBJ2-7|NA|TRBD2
CASRPGAGVDYEQYF
TGTGCCAGCAGGCCTGGGGCGGGGGTCGACTACGAGCAGTACTTC
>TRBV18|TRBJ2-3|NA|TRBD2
CASSPGLARDTQYF
TGTGCCAGCTCCCCGGGACTAGCGCGAGATACGCAGTATTTT
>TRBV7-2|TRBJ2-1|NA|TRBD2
CASSTGTSGHNEQFF
TGTGCCAGCAGTACCGGGACTAGCGGGCACAATGAGCAGTTCTTC
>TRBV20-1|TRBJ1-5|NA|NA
CSGGSYSNQPQHF
TGCAGTGGGGGAAGCTATAGCAATCAGCCCCAGCATTTT
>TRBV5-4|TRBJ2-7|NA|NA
CASSLGYNEQYF
TGTGCCAGCAGCTTGGGGTACAATGAGCAGTACTTC
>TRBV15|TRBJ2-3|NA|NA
CATSRDRGRENTQYF
TGTGCCACCAGCAGAGATCGGGGCAGGGAGAATACGCAGTATTTT
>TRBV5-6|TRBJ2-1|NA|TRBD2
CASSYRASGVRGNEQFF
TGTGCCAGCAGCTACCGGGCTAGCGGGGTTAGGGGGAATGAGCAGTTCTTC
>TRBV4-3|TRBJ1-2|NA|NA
CASSQEMLSQQNYGYTF
TGCGCCAGCAGCCAAGAGATGCTAAGTCAACAGAACTATGGCTACACCTTC
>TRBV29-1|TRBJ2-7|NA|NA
CSVGYVIHEQYF
TGCAGCGTTGGTTACGTTATCCATGAGCAGTACTTC
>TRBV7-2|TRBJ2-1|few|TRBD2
CASSLTSGGGNEQFF
TGTGCCAGCAGTTTAACTAGCGGGGGTGGGAATGAGCAGTTCTTC
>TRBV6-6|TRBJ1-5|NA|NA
CASSYGQSYSNQPQHF
TGTGCCAGCAGTTACGGACAGTCTTATAGCAATCAGCCCCAGCATTTT
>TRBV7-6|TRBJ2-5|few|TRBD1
CASSLSGSRGPGETQYF
TGTGCCAGCAGCTTATCAGGCTCTAGGGGGCCTGGAGAGACCCAGTACTTC
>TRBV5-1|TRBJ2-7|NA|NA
CASSLKPSGPGLENEQYF
TGCGCCAGCAGCTTGAAGCCCAGCGGACCGGGACTTGAAAACGAGCAGTACTTC
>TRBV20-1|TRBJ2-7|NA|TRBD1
CSARDAHRGRYEQYF
TGCAGTGCTAGAGATGCCCACAGGGGGCGGTACGAGCAGTACTTC
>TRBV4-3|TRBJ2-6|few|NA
CASSQDLISGPTSGANVLTF
TGCGCCAGCAGCCAAGATCTTATATCAGGGCCCACCTCTGGGGCCAACGTCCTGACTTTC
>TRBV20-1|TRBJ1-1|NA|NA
CSARESSILGTEAFF
TGCAGTGCTAGAGAGTCCTCCATCCTAGGCACTGAAGCTTTCTTT
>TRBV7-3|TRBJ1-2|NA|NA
CASSLDDSTNYGYTF
TGTGCCAGCAGCTTAGATGACAGTACTAACTATGGCTACACCTTC
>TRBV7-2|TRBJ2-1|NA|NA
CASNPSYTSYNEQFF
TGTGCCAGCAACCCAAGTTACACCTCCTACAATGAGCAGTTCTTC
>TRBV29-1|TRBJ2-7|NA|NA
CSVEDPQGGNSYEQYF
TGCAGCGTTGAAGATCCCCAGGGGGGGAACTCCTACGAGCAGTACTTC
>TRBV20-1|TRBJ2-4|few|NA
CSALAKNIQYF
TGCAGTGCCTTGGCCAAAAACATTCAGTACTTC
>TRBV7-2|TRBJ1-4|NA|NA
CASSFGVTHNEKLFF
TGTGCCAGCAGCTTCGGGGTGACCCATAATGAAAAACTGTTTTTT
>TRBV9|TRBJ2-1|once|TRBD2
CASSVVAVLAGEKAYNEQFF
TGTGCCAGCAGCGTAGTGGCGGTACTAGCGGGGGAGAAGGCCTACAATGAGCAGTTCTTC